This TCR beta chain was profiled in a study of CD8+CD57+ T cells in acquired aplastic anemia. Study as a whole: Sorted CD4+ and CD8+ cells yielded around 3 ug of DNA on average. General observations from the study: In CD8+ cells, Simpson's diversity showed no significant difference between patients and controls.

CDR3 length: 15 amino acids. In germline, CDR1 is SGHAT, CDR2 FQNNGV. V lost 3 bases and J lost 1; bases outside the gene matches: 6. An expansion of CD8+CD57+ cells by flow cytometry had been shown in patients chosen for sequencing. Each patient had severe acquired aplastic anemia. Comment on this clonotype: Antigen unknown.

Profiling that covered TCR beta VDJ and CDR3 relied on genomic DNA as its template. TCRdb fed the reads into MiXCR, producing one record per CDR3 protein. The sample consists of a few hundred thousand distinct CDR3 sequences, 56% of them appearing once. Material for sequencing was sorted CD4+, CD8+, or CD8+CD57+ T cells (not recorded which) from PBMCs. This sequence originates from a human donor with aplastic anemia. The chain is built from TRBV11-2 and TRBJ2-7; 7 bases agree with TRBD2. The CDR3 nucleotides read TGTGCCAGCAGCTTCGAAGCGGGACCTTCCTACGAGCAGTACTTC. This sequence encodes CASSFEAGPSYEQYF.